The 14 T cell receptor beta chains given below trace back to one sample, sequenced in a study of Graves' ophthalmopathy and Graves' hyperthyroidism. As the template, RNA transcripts were used to amplify TCR beta CDR3 regions. HTBI primers served in a first-round RT-PCR, which a second-round multiplex PCR followed. In TCRdb, the multiplex PCR reads were re-called with MiXCR into one record per CDR3 protein. The sample lists about 400,000 distinct CDR3 sequences, over 15% occurring once. Sequenced: peripheral blood. The receptor source for this set is a woman aged 18 to 35 with stable Graves' hyperthyroidism.

This clonotype was seen only a few times. This sequence joins TRBV20-1 and TRBJ2-7, with 8 bases aligning to TRBD1. J was trimmed by 6 bases and V by 0 bases; bases with no gene match: 22. The CDR3 sequence is 19 residues long. The germline V gene encodes CDR1 DFQATT and CDR2 SNEGSKA (reference sequence). CDR3 residues: CSARDRRQGRLGGFREQYF. The CDR3 coding sequence is TGCAGTGCTAGAGATCGGAGACAGGGGCGCCTAGGGGGTTTTCGCGAGCAGTACTTC.

V gene TRBV6-1 combines with J gene TRBJ2-5, with D tentatively TRBD1 (6 bases). V lost 4 bases and J lost 5, with 17 bases in between. CDR1 and CDR2 (germline): MNHNS, SASEGT. This CDR3 spans 15 amino acids. CDR3 coding DNA: TGTGCCAGCAGTGCCCTGACAGGAAGAGGTGAGACCCAGTACTTC. This gives the protein CASSALTGRGETQYF.

With respect to this clonotype: It may be a read error: a sequence one base away is much more abundant. The chain links TRBV2 to TRBJ1-5, with 10 nucleotides matching TRBD1. Germline CDR1 is SNHLY and CDR2 is FYNNEI. V shed 6 bases, J shed 3 bases, and the junction held 5 bases outside the gene matches. This CDR3 region has 15 residues. The CDR3 is CASRIGTGANQPQHF. In DNA, the CDR3 is TGTGCCAGCAGAATCGGGACAGGGGCCAATCAGCCCCAGCATTTT.

This clonotype was detected ten times or more. The CDR3 loop reads CASSVVSGGGNIQYF. The CDR3 nucleotides are TGTGCCAGTAGCGTAGTTAGCGGGGGTGGAAACATTCAGTACTTC. V gene TRBV19 combines with J gene TRBJ2-4; 9 bases match TRBD2. Per germline, CDR1 LNHDA and CDR2 SQIVND (reference sequence). CDR3 size: 15 residues. With 6 bases clipped from V and 6 bases from J, the junction kept 9 bases outside the gene matches. Based on the CDR3 plus reference TRBV19 and TRBJ2-4, the full variable domain is DGGITQSPKYLFRKEGQNVTLSCEQNLNHDAMYWYRQDPGQGLRLIYYSQIVNDFQKGDIAEGYSVSREKKESFPLTVTSAQKNPTAFYLCASSVVSGGGNIQYFGAGTRLSVL.

This clonotype occurred once. The rearrangement links TRBV5-1 to TRBJ2-7; 9 bases map to TRBD1. Germline CDR1 is SGHRS and CDR2 is YFSETQ. V was clipped by 3 bases and J by 6 bases; unmatched bases: 7. The CDR3 is 14 amino acids. CDR3 sequence reads: CASSWGQGRGEQYF. The CDR3 DNA reads as TGCGCCAGCAGCTGGGGACAGGGACGTGGCGAGCAGTACTTC.

This clonotype came up many times. This may be a read error, as it is one base from a much larger clone. V gene TRBV15 combines with J gene TRBJ1-1; the D is unclear. The CDR3 extends over 13 amino acids. Germline V CDR1 and CDR2: LNHNV, YYDKDF (reference sequence). V lost 2 bases, J lost 0 bases, and 4 bases lay in between. CDR3 loop: CATSRSLNTEAFF. CDR3 coding DNA: TGTGCCACCAGCAGATCGTTGAACACTGAAGCTTTCTTT.

This clonotype was seen at least ten times. The chain has TRBV20-1 and TRBJ1-6, with D tentatively TRBD1 (6 bases). Germline values: CDR1 DFQATT, CDR2 SNEGSKA (reference sequence). The CDR3 covers 13 residues. V lost 5 bases, J lost 9 bases, and 14 bases lay in between. The CDR3 DNA reads as TGCAGTGCTGATACAGGGCCAGGTTCACCCCTCCACTTT. It yields the protein CSADTGPGSPLHF.

This clonotype was seen repeatedly, ten times or more. The chain recombines TRBV5-5 with TRBJ1-1; TRBD1 matches 10 bases. The ends lost 4 bases at V and 3 bases at J; junction bases unmatched: 6. Germline CDR1 is SGHKS and CDR2 is YYEKEE (reference sequence). The CDR3 runs 15 residues. The CDR3, as DNA: TGTGCCAGCAGCCCGACCGGACAGGGGGACACTGAAGCTTTCTTT. Translating gives CASSPTGQGDTEAFF.

This clonotype was seen repeatedly, ten times or more. The rearrangement joins TRBV6-1 to TRBJ2-2, with D possibly TRBD1 on 5 matching bases. Trimming stripped 6 bases from V and 0 bases from J, with 8 bases between. CDR3 length: 14 amino acids. Looked up from germline, CDR1 is MNHNS and CDR2 is SASEGT. The DNA of the CDR3 is TGTGCCAGCAGCAGGGATCCGAACACCGGGGAGCTGTTTTTT. Protein sequence: CASSRDPNTGELFF.

This clonotype turned up a few times. V and J are TRBV6-5 and TRBJ2-1; D possibly corresponds to TRBD2 (6 bases). The V gene lost 0 bases and the J gene lost 3 bases, with 15 bases spanning the gap. Germline V lookup: CDR1 MNHEY, CDR2 SVGAGI. The CDR3 consists of 17 residues. The CDR3 region is CASSYSGATSLYNEQFF. The CDR3 region has the DNA TGTGCCAGCAGTTACTCGGGCGCGACTAGTCTCTACAATGAGCAGTTCTTC.

The rearrangement uses TRBV19 and TRBJ2-7, with a weak D call TRBD1 (7 bases). V was trimmed by 6 bases and J by 1 base, leaving 22 bases between them. The CDR3 has 17 residues. Germline V gives CDR1 LNHDA, CDR2 SQIVND (reference sequence). In DNA form, the CDR3 reads TGTGCCAGTAGCCAAATCAAGGGGGGACAGAGTTCCTACGAGCAGTACTTC. It yields the protein CASSQIKGGQSSYEQYF. The entire variable domain, with the rest obtained from reference TRBV19 and TRBJ2-7, is as follows: DGGITQSPKYLFRKEGQNVTLSCEQNLNHDAMYWYRQDPGQGLRLIYYSQIVNDFQKGDIAEGYSVSREKKESFPLTVTSAQKNPTAFYLCASSQIKGGQSSYEQYFGPGTRLTVT.

This clonotype showed up many times. The chain joins TRBV2 to TRBJ2-7; possible D gene TRBD1, 5 bases. The V end lost 7 bases, the J end lost 1 base, and 11 bases lay between the germline ends. The CDR3 is 13 residues long. CDR1 is SNHLY, CDR2 FYNNEI, per germline. CDR3 sequence: CASKMDISYEQYF. The CDR3 DNA is TGTGCCAGCAAGATGGACATTTCCTACGAGCAGTACTTC.

V gene TRBV7-8 combines with J gene TRBJ2-7, with no clear D. The V gene lost 5 bases and the J gene lost 3 bases, with 11 bases spanning the gap. Germline CDR1 reads SGHVS; CDR2 reads FQNEAQ. This CDR3 comprises 13 residues. The CDR3 DNA is TGTGCCAGCAGCCCTAAGACCTTCTACGAGCAGTACTTC. The encoded protein is CASSPKTFYEQYF.

This clonotype appeared many times. DNA for the CDR3: TGTGCCAGCACCCAGCGCGGGACAGCAAACTATGGCTACACCTTC. Amino acids: CASTQRGTANYGYTF. The J gene is TRBJ1-2, the V gene TRBV6-1; 7 bases map to TRBD1. Germline assignment: CDR1 MNHNS and CDR2 SASEGT. Trimming at V came to 7 bases and at J to 2 bases, leaving 10 bases not matched to a gene. This CDR3 comprises 15 residues.